The 32 T cell receptor beta chains given below trace back to one sample, sequenced in a study of vaccination and CD4 T cells after COVID-19. Cultured CD4+ T cell DNA underwent sequencing with the Oncomine TCR Beta short-read assay. TCRdb independently ran MiXCR on the PCR reads; one entry per CDR3 protein. The sample records some 11,000 distinct CDR3 sequences, over 60% being singletons. For these receptors, no antigen is known. Noted treatment: 10-day PBMC culture with coronavirus spike peptide pools or control peptides (ViraFEST assay). The sequencing here drew on CD4+ T cells from blood, cultured in vitro, taken before SARS-CoV-2 vaccination. The receptors originated from a human donor who had recovered from COVID-19.

This clonotype was observed once. The chain has TRBV2 and TRBJ1-6; the D gene is possibly TRBD1 (5 bases). Trimming took off 6 bases at V and 11 bases at J, with 17 bases between the two ends. CDR1 and CDR2 from the germline V gene are SNHLY and FYNNEI. This CDR3 region has 14 residues. This CDR3 is CASSTNGGSTPLHF. In DNA form, the CDR3 reads TGTGCCAGCAGCACTAACGGGGGAAGTACACCCCTCCACTTT.

CDR3 protein: CSAIKREGRSYEQYF. CDR3 sequence (DNA): TGCAGTGCTATTAAGCGGGAGGGCCGGTCCTACGAGCAGTACTTC. The chain couples TRBV20-1 to TRBJ2-7, with TRBD2 matching over 10 bases. This CDR3 region has 15 residues. The V gene end was trimmed by 4 bases and the J gene end by 1 base; junction bases not matched to a gene: 7. Germline CDR1 reads DFQATT; CDR2 reads SNEGSKA (reference sequence).

This clonotype has a handful of counts. This chain connects TRBV15 to TRBJ2-2; 8 nucleotides line up with TRBD1. CDR1 and CDR2 from the germline V gene are LNHNV and YYDKDF (reference sequence). The CDR3 sequence is 15 residues long. Trimming at V came to 1 base and at J to 5 bases, leaving 3 bases not matched to a gene. The CDR3 sequence is CATSRGRGRTGELFF. CDR3 nucleotide sequence: TGTGCCACCAGCAGAGGCAGGGGGCGGACCGGGGAGCTGTTTTTT.

This chain uses TRBV28 with TRBJ2-1; 13 bases agree with TRBD2. V was clipped by 0 bases and J by 10 bases; unmatched bases: 9. Looked up from germline, CDR1 is MDHEN and CDR2 is SYDVKM. This CDR3 has 17 residues. The CDR3 region has the DNA TGTGCCAGCAGTTTATGGGAACTAGCGGGAGGGCCGGGGGAGCAGTTCTTC. Translated, it gives CASSLWELAGGPGEQFF.

This clonotype was counted a few times. This chain links TRBV20-1 with TRBJ1-2; D is perhaps TRBD1 (6 bases). V was trimmed by 4 bases and J by 4 bases, leaving 19 bases between them. This CDR3 spans 15 amino acids. The V gene's germline CDR1 is DFQATT and CDR2 SNEGSKA (reference sequence). In DNA, the CDR3 is TGCAGTGCTACGATCACAGGGTTATTGCTCTATGGCTACACCTTC. It translates to CSATITGLLLYGYTF.

This clonotype was observed a few times. The chain joins TRBV27 to TRBJ2-7; a possible D gene is TRBD2 (6 bases). Germline V gene data show CDR1 as MNHEY and CDR2 as SMNVEV (reference sequence). CDR3 size: 15 residues. Trimming cost V 6 bases and J 3 bases, with 18 bases left between them. The CDR3: CASSPTRGELYEQYF. As DNA, the CDR3 is TGTGCCAGCAGCCCTACACGCGGGGAACTCTACGAGCAGTACTTC.

This chain uses TRBV6-2 or TRBV6-3 with TRBJ2-5, with D possibly being TRBD1 (5 bases). The germline V and J ends were trimmed by 1 base and 3 bases, with 6 bases remaining between them. This CDR3 contains 13 residues. From germline, CDR1 is MNHEY and CDR2 SVGEGT. CDR3 DNA: TGTGCCAGCAGTTACTTAGGGGAAGAGACCCAGTACTTC. Amino acids: CASSYLGEETQYF.

CDR3 DNA: TGTGCCAGCAGCTTAGATCTAGCGGGAGCTCAGTTCTTC. Its protein is CASSLDLAGAQFF. The chain combines TRBV7-9 with TRBJ2-1; 10 bases map to TRBD2. J lost 13 bases, V lost 1 base, and 4 bases had no gene match. The CDR3 spans 13 residues. Germline lookup yields CDR1 SEHNR and CDR2 FQNEAQ (reference sequence). Combining the CDR3 with reference TRBV7-9 and TRBJ2-1 gives the whole variable domain DTGVSQNPRHKITKRGQNVTFRCDPISEHNRLYWYRQTLGQGPEFLTYFQNEAQLEKSRLLSDRFSAERPKGSFSTLEIQRTEQGDSAMYLCASSLDLAGAQFFGPGTRLTVL.

The V gene is TRBV27, the J gene TRBJ2-3; 10 nucleotides align to TRBD2. Losses at the gene ends were 7 bases for V and 3 bases for J; bases not matched to a gene: 10. The V gene's germline CDR1 is MNHEY and CDR2 SMNVEV (reference sequence). The CDR3 is made up of 16 amino acids. CDR3 amino acids: CASTSLAGDRTDTQYF. CDR3 coding DNA: TGTGCCAGCACTTCCCTAGCGGGAGATCGGACAGATACGCAGTATTTT.

This rearrangement joins TRBV14 to TRBJ1-5, with D uncertain. Germline CDR1 and CDR2: SGHDN and FVKESK. V was trimmed by 1 base and J by 3 bases, leaving 4 bases between them. This CDR3 has 13 amino acids. DNA of the CDR3: TGTGCCAGCAGCCAAGGGATCAATCAGCCCCAGCATTTT. The encoded protein is CASSQGINQPQHF.

This rearrangement joins TRBV6-5 to TRBJ2-7, with D maybe TRBD2 (6 bases). Per the germline V gene, CDR1 is MNHEY and CDR2 is SVGAGI. The CDR3 has 16 residues. Trimming shortened V by 0 bases and J by 7 bases, and 19 bases separated the two germline ends. CDR3 in amino acids: CASSYSGSNLRREQYF. CDR3 sequence (DNA): TGTGCCAGCAGTTACTCCGGGAGCAACTTAAGGAGGGAGCAGTACTTC.

V and J are TRBV6-1 and TRBJ2-7; D unresolved. In germline, CDR1 is MNHNS, CDR2 SASEGT. This CDR3 has 14 residues. V dropped 10 bases and J dropped 0 bases, with 16 bases sitting between them. The CDR3 bases are TGTGCCACCCTCCGGGTCGAAAGCTCCTACGAGCAGTACTTC. It yields the protein CATLRVESSYEQYF.

The chain has TRBV7-8 and TRBJ1-6; 7 bases fit TRBD1. The germline V gene has CDR1 SGHVS and CDR2 FQNEAQ. This CDR3 is 19 amino acids long. V lost 2 bases, J lost 4 bases, and 14 bases stayed unmatched. This CDR3 is CASSLIIRDRKPYNSPLHF. CDR3 sequence (DNA): TGTGCCAGCAGCTTAATTATTAGGGACAGAAAGCCGTATAATTCACCCCTCCACTTT.

The sample holds a few counts of this clonotype. This chain connects TRBV2 to TRBJ2-7; D ambiguous. Germline V gene lookup returns CDR1 SNHLY and CDR2 FYNNEI. Trimming removed 0 bases at V and 2 bases at J, with 11 bases between. There are 15 residues in the CDR3. Here the CDR3 DNA reads TGTGCCAGCAGTGAAGCTGGTGGCGGTCCCTACGAGCAGTACTTC. Its translation: CASSEAGGGPYEQYF.

This CDR3 is CASSNRGWGTDTQYF. CDR3 nucleotides: TGTGCCAGCAGTAATAGGGGGTGGGGCACAGATACGCAGTATTTT. The J gene is TRBJ2-3, the V gene TRBV28; TRBD1 might be the D (6 bases). The germline CDR1 and CDR2 sequences are MDHEN and SYDVKM. Trimming removed 5 bases at V and 1 base at J, with 13 bases between. There are 15 residues in the CDR3.

CDR3 sequence: CASSLVENEQFF. CDR3 nucleotide sequence: TGCGCCAGCAGCTTAGTAGAGAATGAGCAGTTCTTC. The rearrangement uses TRBV5-1 and TRBJ2-1; the D is unclear. The CDR3 covers 12 residues. V lost 2 bases and J lost 7, with 7 bases in between. Germline CDR1 is SGHRS and CDR2 is YFSETQ.

The chain uses TRBV4-1 and TRBJ1-5; D may be TRBD1 (5 bases). Trimming removed 4 bases from V and 0 bases from J, with 13 bases in between. Germline V gene data show CDR1 as MGHRA and CDR2 as YSYEKL. This CDR3 comprises 16 residues. This chain's CDR3 is CASSLRTTYSNQPQHF. In DNA, the CDR3 is TGCGCCAGCAGCCTCAGGACAACGTATAGCAATCAGCCCCAGCATTTT.

This clonotype was seen more than once but under ten times. This rearrangement joins TRBV15 to TRBJ2-7; D is uncertain. This CDR3 region has 13 residues. Trimming took 0 bases from V and 3 from J, leaving 6 bases between them. CDR1 and CDR2 (germline): LNHNV, YYDKDF (reference sequence). CDR3 loop: CATSRDRVYEQYF. CDR3 nucleotide sequence: TGTGCCACCAGCAGAGATCGGGTCTACGAGCAGTACTTC.

The V call is TRBV2, the J call TRBJ2-1; a weak D match, TRBD1 (5 bases). The germline V and J ends were trimmed by 1 base and 10 bases, with 5 bases remaining between them. The CDR3 sequence is 11 residues long. Germline V gene sequence: CDR1 SNHLY, CDR2 FYNNEI. The CDR3 spells CASSEEGEQFF. In DNA, the CDR3 is TGTGCCAGCAGTGAAGAGGGGGAGCAGTTCTTC.

The chain is built from TRBV6-2 or TRBV6-3 and TRBJ2-5, with D perhaps TRBD2 (5 bases). Looked up from germline, CDR1 is MNHEY and CDR2 is SVGEGT. CDR3 size: 14 residues. Trimming left V 6 bases short and J 5 bases short, with 16 bases between. CDR3 sequence: CASSRAPEVETQYF. The CDR3 bases are TGTGCCAGCAGCCGTGCACCGGAGGTGGAGACCCAGTACTTC.

The rearrangement links TRBV20-1 to TRBJ2-5; 11 bases are a match to TRBD2. The trim removed 0 bases at V and 5 bases at J, leaving 5 bases unmatched. Germline assignment: CDR1 DFQATT and CDR2 SNEGSKA (reference sequence). The CDR3 consists of 15 residues. The CDR3 loop reads CSARDVSGRAETQYF. DNA of the CDR3: TGCAGTGCTAGAGATGTTAGCGGGAGGGCGGAGACCCAGTACTTC.

V is TRBV30 and J is TRBJ2-7; tentatively, D is TRBD1 or TRBD2 (5 bases each). CDR3 length equals 12 residues. V was clipped by 2 bases and J by 2 bases, with 7 bases between them. The germline V gene encodes CDR1 GTSNPN and CDR2 SVGIG (reference sequence). The CDR3 DNA reads as TGTGCCTGGAGTCGGGACCCCTACGAGCAGTACTTC. Its protein is CAWSRDPYEQYF.

This chain links TRBV2 with TRBJ2-2, with TRBD2 identical over 11 bases. V lost 6 bases, J lost 7 bases, and 7 bases stayed unmatched. From germline, CDR1 is SNHLY and CDR2 FYNNEI. CDR3 length equals 15 residues. The CDR3 loop is CASRRTSGFGGELFF. The CDR3 DNA reads as TGTGCCAGCAGGAGGACTAGCGGGTTTGGCGGGGAGCTGTTTTTT.

The V and J genes are TRBV20-1 and TRBJ2-5, with 9 bases lining up with TRBD2. This CDR3 has 13 amino acids. V shed 5 bases, J shed 5 bases, and the junction held 6 bases outside the gene matches. The germline CDR1 and CDR2 sequences are DFQATT and SNEGSKA (reference sequence). CDR3 loop: CSAVSGSGETQYF. CDR3 in DNA: TGCAGTGCTGTTAGCGGGAGCGGCGAGACCCAGTACTTC.

This clonotype has a handful of counts. This chain connects TRBV21-1 to TRBJ2-3; the table's D call of TRBD2 was not tested on the DNA. TRBV21-1 is described as a pseudogene. This CDR3 has 18 amino acids. CDR3 protein: CASSSVETSGRKADTQYF. The CDR3 DNA reads TGTGCCAGCAGCTCCGTTGAGACTAGCGGGAGGAAGGCAGATACGCAGTATTTT.

V gene TRBV19 combines with J gene TRBJ1-5, with 9 nucleotides matching TRBD1. The V gene's germline CDR1 is LNHDA and CDR2 SQIVND (reference sequence). V trimming: 6 bases; J trimming: 5 bases; junction bases outside the gene matches: 8. The CDR3 consists of 15 residues. The CDR3 sequence is CASRGGRTGDQPQHF. The DNA of the CDR3 is TGTGCCAGTAGGGGGGGCCGGACAGGGGATCAGCCCCAGCATTTT.

The chain recombines TRBV12-3 or TRBV12-4 with TRBJ2-7; TRBD1 matches 7 bases. Unmatched junction bases numbered 8, after V lost 6 bases and J lost 6 bases. The CDR3 length is 13 residues. CDR3 region: CASSLLTGSEQYF. In DNA, the CDR3 is TGTGCCAGCAGCCTATTGACAGGGAGCGAGCAGTACTTC.

The chain has TRBV30 and TRBJ1-5; D remains ambiguous. The V and J ends lost 2 bases and 2 bases respectively, with 10 bases between them. CDR1 is GTSNPN and CDR2 is SVGIG in the germline V gene (reference sequence). This CDR3 has 14 amino acids. In nucleotides, the CDR3 is TGTGCCTGGAGTCGGGATTTTGGCAATCAGCCCCAGCATTTT. Translating it yields CAWSRDFGNQPQHF.

This clonotype was detected only a few times. V is TRBV15 and J is TRBJ2-1; D gene ambiguous. The CDR3 covers 17 residues. CDR1 and CDR2 (germline): LNHNV, YYDKDF (reference sequence). Trimming shortened V by 4 bases and J by 3 bases, and 19 bases separated the two germline ends. CDR3 nucleotide sequence: TGTGCCACCAGCACAGTCCAAGGGCCCAAATACTACAATGAGCAGTTCTTC. This encodes CATSTVQGPKYYNEQFF.

This chain joins TRBV7-9 and TRBJ1-1; the D gene is possibly TRBD1 (5 bases). Germline V gene lookup returns CDR1 SEHNR and CDR2 FQNEAQ (reference sequence). This CDR3 is built from 12 residues. V lost 5 bases to trimming and J lost 7 bases, with 11 bases between them. The CDR3 loop is CASSLTEIEAFF. The CDR3 bases are TGTGCCAGCAGCCTGACAGAAATTGAAGCTTTCTTT.

The sample holds a few counts of this clonotype. The chain recombines TRBV6-1 with TRBJ2-3; 10 bases map to TRBD2. This CDR3 has 14 residues. V dropped 6 bases and J dropped 3; count of bases not matched to a gene: 3. Germline lookup yields CDR1 MNHNS and CDR2 SASEGT. The CDR3 protein is CASSDSGRTDTQYF. The CDR3, as DNA: TGTGCCAGCAGCGATAGCGGGAGGACAGATACGCAGTATTTT.

The table lists this clonotype with a count of one. The gene calls are TRBV20-1 and TRBJ2-3, with D tentatively TRBD2 (6 bases). V was shortened by 6 bases and J by 0 bases, with 16 bases between the two germline ends. This CDR3 comprises 15 residues. Germline V gene data show CDR1 as DFQATT and CDR2 as SNEGSKA (reference sequence). The CDR3 sequence is CSAAGRDTSTDTQYF. The CDR3 coding sequence is TGCAGTGCGGCGGGACGGGATACTAGCACAGATACGCAGTATTTT.